The T cell receptor beta chain under discussion was sequenced for a study of T cells after yellow fever vaccination. CDR3 size: 14 residues. TCRdb reprocessed the 5' RACE reads via MiXCR and lists one record per CDR3 protein. The sample consists of about 300,000 distinct CDR3 sequences, around 6.8% of them appearing once. The TCR originated in a man aged 18 to 29 who received the YFV17D yellow fever vaccine. The chain carries TRBV12-3 or TRBV12-4 and TRBJ1-2; D ambiguous. Sequencing used PBMCs, obtained about 49 days after the first yellow fever vaccination. The DNA of the CDR3 is TGTACCATCAGTTTAGGGTGGACTAACTATGGCTACACCTTC. Translating gives CTISLGWTNYGYTF.